This T cell receptor (beta chain) emerged from a study of cytotoxic CD8 clonotypes in ibrutinib-treated CLL. For the study at large: Following treatment for a median roughly twelve months, range 6 to 36, response samples were then taken. Samples yielded averages of around 280,000 productive templates and approximately 86,000 productive rearrangements.

Repertoires were generated with immunoSEQ multiplex PCR, while TCRdb's copy carries only in-frame clones and drops some. This repertoire shows some 140,000 clones, around 93% found once; its top ten account for roughly a tenth. Germline V CDR1 and CDR2: KGHSH, LQKENI. This CDR3 region has 13 residues. V lost 1 base, J lost 5 bases, and 8 bases lay in between. Study results and caveats: Higher circulating CD8+ T-cell counts strongly accompanied higher baseline clonality, above age-matched healthy donors. Increased clonality at ibrutinib response gave way to a return toward baseline at progression.

This clone was found once. The antigen remains unidentified. The clonotype comes from a human donor with chronic lymphocytic leukemia. The chain employs TRBV18 and TRBJ2-5; D remains ambiguous. Sequenced here: PBMCs, sampled after 12 months of ibrutinib treatment. The CDR3 region is CASSPRPWETQYF. The CDR3 DNA follows: TGTGCCAGCTCACCACGGCCTTGGGAGACCCAGTACTTC. Drawing the rest from reference TRBV18 and TRBJ2-5, the complete variable domain is NAGVMQNPRHLVRRRGQEARLRCSPMKGHSHVYWYRQLPEEGLKFMVYLQKENIIDESGMPKERFSAEFPKEGPSILRIQQVVRGDSAAYFCASSPRPWETQYFGPGTRLLVL.